The 7 T cell receptor beta chains given below trace back to one sample, sequenced in a study of T cells after yellow fever vaccination. One entry per CDR3 protein results from TCRdb running MiXCR on the 5' RACE reads. The sample contains about 320,000 distinct CDR3 sequences, 3.5% to 4.5% of which appear only once. Sequenced material: PBMCs, taken 15 days after the yellow fever booster vaccination. Receptors were obtained from a man aged 18-30 years who received the YFV17D yellow fever vaccine.

This clonotype has ten or more counts. The V gene is TRBV20-1, the J gene TRBJ2-1; 8 bases are shared with TRBD2. Per the germline V gene, CDR1 is DFQATT and CDR2 is SNEGSKA (reference sequence). The CDR3 is made up of 12 amino acids. The trim removed 1 base at V and 7 bases at J, leaving 0 bases unmatched. For the CDR3, the DNA is TGCAGTGCTAGAGCGGGGGGGAATGAGCAGTTCTTC. Residues: CSARAGGNEQFF.

Many counts were recorded for this clonotype. This chain links TRBV10-2 with TRBJ2-7; the match to TRBD1 covers 7 bases. This CDR3 is 11 amino acids long. The ends lost 2 bases at V and 13 bases at J; junction bases unmatched: 5. Germline values: CDR1 WSHSY, CDR2 SAAADI. DNA for the CDR3: TGCGCCAGCAGTGAGCCCGGACAGGACTACTTC. This gives the protein CASSEPGQDYF.

The V call is TRBV29-1, the J call TRBJ1-1, with a weak D call TRBD1 (6 bases). Germline V lookup: CDR1 SQVTM, CDR2 ANQGSEA. V dropped 7 bases and J dropped 7 bases, with 19 bases sitting between them. The CDR3 extends over 13 amino acids. The CDR3 protein is CSGRARGASEAFF. The CDR3 bases are TGCAGCGGACGAGCTCGGGGGGCGAGTGAAGCTTTCTTT. Variable domain in full (rest from reference TRBV29-1 and TRBJ1-1): SAVISQKPSRDICQRGTSLTIQCQVDSQVTMMFWYRQQPGQSLTLIATANQGSEATYESGFVIDKFPISRPNLTFSTLTVSNMSPEDSSIYLCSGRARGASEAFFGQGTRLTVV.

This clonotype was seen a few times. The chain joins TRBV29-1 to TRBJ2-2; D might be TRBD1 (5 bases). This CDR3 spans 14 amino acids. Per germline, CDR1 SQVTM and CDR2 ANQGSEA. The V end lost 6 bases, the J end lost 4 bases, and 15 bases lay between the germline ends. The chain's CDR3 is CSVALGQATGELFF. The CDR3 nucleotides read TGCAGCGTGGCCCTTGGACAAGCCACCGGGGAGCTGTTTTTT.

This clonotype was found many times. This sequence joins TRBV7-2 and TRBJ1-1; D may be TRBD1 (6 bases). The CDR3 is made up of 13 amino acids. Germline-derived CDR1 and CDR2 are SGHTA and FQGNSA. V was trimmed by 5 bases and J by 1 base, leaving 8 bases between them. The CDR3 loop reads CASSPQGNTEAFF. DNA for the CDR3: TGTGCCAGCAGCCCACAGGGGAACACTGAAGCTTTCTTT.

Only a few counts were recorded for this clonotype. The rearrangement links TRBV5-1 to TRBJ2-5; D is undetermined. The CDR3 has 14 amino acids. Trimming took 6 bases from V and 1 from J, leaving 13 bases between them. The germline V gene has CDR1 SGHRS and CDR2 YFSETQ. CDR3 nucleotides: TGCGCCAGCACCCTTGGCAGGATCCAAGAGACCCAGTACTTC. Protein product: CASTLGRIQETQYF.

This clonotype was counted ten times or more. The chain couples TRBV28 to TRBJ2-5; 8 bases are shared with TRBD2. The CDR3 has 16 residues. The V gene's germline CDR1 is MDHEN and CDR2 SYDVKM. Trimming at V came to 2 bases and at J to 0 bases, leaving 5 bases not matched to a gene. The CDR3 loop is CASSLEAGEYQETQYF. CDR3 DNA sequence: TGTGCCAGCAGTTTAGAAGCGGGGGAGTACCAAGAGACCCAGTACTTC.